Below, one T cell receptor beta chain is given with its context. Germline CDR1 SQVTM, CDR2 ANQGSEA. The CDR3 is made up of 13 amino acids. Between the trimmed V and J ends, which lost 2 bases and 8 bases, there was a span of 15 bases. This sample was taken from a study of blood T cell repertoires in COVID-19. Overall study context: From the United States, Italy and Spain came samples of acute and convalescent COVID-19. From T cells, B-cell-depleted T cells, or PBMCs came the material, which was cDNA or gDNA.

In the original workflow: Estimated nucleated cell counts came from reference gene primer amplification. Sequencing used immunoSEQ multiplex PCR; TCRdb keeps in-frame clones, though not all of them. That table gives V, J and clone size, and the DNA gave D and trimming. This sample has over 90,000 clones, with 75% to 90% found just once. The TCR sequence derives from a man older than 75 with acute or convalescent COVID-19. V gene TRBV29-1 combines with J gene TRBJ1-1; D is ambiguous. Material for sequencing was peripheral blood. The CDR3 DNA reads as TGCAGCGTTGAATCGGGCTCCCGAGGGGAAGCTTTCTTT. Translation: CSVESGSRGEAFF.